This T cell receptor beta chain was sequenced in a study of cytomegalovirus exposure and HLA in healthy donors. The study's findings and limits: An analysis that came later showed most CMV-associated TCR beta chains appearing HLA-restricted. A later look showed TCR association rates differing by HLA locus, highest for DRB1 and lowest for HLA-C.

In the case of this clone: Its cognate antigen is unknown.

Primers for the PCR totalled 60 Vbeta and 13 Jbeta. TCRdb's table, derived via immunoSEQ multiplex PCR, lists solely in-frame clones and lacks some. The table lists roughly 160,000 clones, around 79% of them singletons. This CDR3 has 15 residues. Per germline, CDR1 SSHAT and CDR2 FNYEAQ (reference sequence). The ends were cut back, 2 bases at V and 0 bases at J, with 9 bases in the middle. The receptor was derived from a man between 50 and 59 years old in good health and CMV-seropositive. The sample consisted of PBMCs. V usage is TRBV7-7 and J usage is TRBJ2-3, with TRBD2 as a possible D gene (5 bases). CDR3 sequence: CASSLSEGSTDTQYF. Written as DNA, the CDR3 is TGTGCCAGCAGCTTAAGTGAGGGTAGCACAGATACGCAGTATTTT.